The rows below give T cell receptor beta chains drawn from one sample of a study of spatial heterogeneity in lung cancer. One entry per CDR3 protein, called by TCRdb with MiXCR from the 5' RACE reads. The table has 110,000 or so distinct CDR3 sequences, 10% to 11% seen once; the top ten hold 24%. The source was PBMCs, collected at follow-up. The source is a female donor with early-stage non-small cell lung cancer. CDR3s include the opening cysteine and the closing phenylalanine or tryptophan. A D gene is named only where the DNA matches it firmly. For some rows the clone size is stated as once, few or many, or as a class when expanded; others skip it.

cdr3_aa cdr3_nt v_call d_call j_call clone_size
CASREGLAGETQYF TGTGCCAGCAGGGAGGGACTAGCTGGAGAGACCCAGTACTTC TRBV2 TRBD2 TRBJ2-5 few
CASSWASGRYEQFF TGTGCCAGCAGTTGGGCTAGCGGGAGGTATGAGCAGTTCTTC TRBV28 TRBD2 TRBJ2-1 many
CASSQVGTGTNEKLFF TGTGCCAGCAGCCAAGTCGGGACCGGCACTAATGAAAAACTGTTTTTT TRBV3-1 - TRBJ1-4 few
CATSNLQGYGYTF TGTGCCACCAGCAATCTTCAGGGATATGGCTACACCTTC TRBV15 - TRBJ1-2 -
CASSLTGGYETQYF TGTGCCAGCAGCTTGACAGGGGGCTATGAGACCCAGTACTTC TRBV7-9 TRBD1 TRBJ2-5 -
CASSYGNSNQPQHF TGTGCCAGCAGTTACGGGAATAGCAATCAGCCCCAGCATTTT TRBV6-5 - TRBJ1-5 many
CASRGSTVTNTEAFF TGTGCCAGCAGAGGTAGCACGGTGACAAACACTGAAGCTTTCTTT TRBV7-2 - TRBJ1-1 -
CASRASEAVNTEAFF TGCGCCAGCAGGGCGTCAGAAGCTGTAAACACTGAAGCTTTCTTT TRBV5-1 - TRBJ1-1 -
CSARGDNEQFF TGCAGTGCTAGAGGGGACAATGAGCAGTTCTTC TRBV20-1 - TRBJ2-1 few
CASSLRLAGARDTQYF TGTGCCAGCAGCTTGAGGCTAGCGGGAGCAAGAGATACGCAGTATTTT TRBV11-1 TRBD2 TRBJ2-3 few
CASSGRARGDTEAFF TGTGCCAGCAGCGGGCGGGCCAGGGGGGACACTGAAGCTTTCTTT TRBV7-9 TRBD1 TRBJ1-1 -
CASSKTLAHEQYF TGTGCCAGCTCCAAGACACTAGCCCACGAGCAGTACTTC TRBV18 - TRBJ2-7 -
CSARLHELLNSPLHF TGCAGTGCTAGACTGCATGAACTCCTCAATTCACCCCTCCACTTT TRBV20-1 - TRBJ1-6 many
CASSLRRVQETQYF TGTGCCAGCAGCTTACGACGGGTGCAAGAGACCCAGTACTTC TRBV7-8 - TRBJ2-5 many
CATSRVLEHYGYTF TGTGCCACCAGCCGGGTTCTCGAGCACTATGGCTACACCTTC TRBV7-9 - TRBJ1-2 few
CASSHQGRGYTF TGTGCCAGCAGCCACCAGGGAAGGGGCTACACCTTC TRBV14 - TRBJ1-2 -
CASSLDTRGEAFF TGTGCCAGCAGCTTAGACACGAGAGGTGAAGCTTTCTTT TRBV7-9 - TRBJ1-1 many
CSARDASGQLSHEQYF TGCAGTGCTAGAGATGCATCGGGACAGTTGAGCCACGAGCAGTACTTC TRBV20-1 TRBD1 TRBJ2-7 -
CASSLQNYEQYF TGTGCCAGCAGCTTACAGAACTACGAGCAGTACTTC TRBV7-2 - TRBJ2-7 many
CASSQQGARTEAFF TGTGCCAGCAGTCAACAGGGGGCGCGCACTGAAGCTTTCTTT TRBV2 TRBD1 TRBJ1-1 few
CASSLGLGGATYEQYF TGTGCCAGCAGTTTAGGGTTAGGGGGGGCCACCTACGAGCAGTACTTC TRBV28 - TRBJ2-7 -
CASSLGPIKTQYF TGTGCCAGCAGCTTAGGGCCCATCAAAACCCAGTACTTC TRBV7-8 - TRBJ2-5 few
CASSPQAVETQYF TGTGCCAGCAGCCCCCAAGCAGTAGAGACCCAGTACTTC TRBV7-9 - TRBJ2-5 few
CASSRDRVRELFF TGTGCCAGCAGCCGGGACAGGGTACGGGAGCTGTTTTTT TRBV5-5 TRBD1 TRBJ2-2 few
CASRVRMDGNSPLHF TGTGCCAGCCGAGTGCGGATGGACGGCAATTCACCCCTCCACTTT TRBV2 - TRBJ1-6 -
CASSLSGVGGKETQYF TGTGCCAGCAGCTTGAGCGGAGTAGGGGGAAAAGAGACCCAGTACTTC TRBV5-6 - TRBJ2-5 few
CASRTGLPGGEQFF TGTGCCAGCAGAACGGGGCTCCCGGGCGGTGAGCAGTTCTTC TRBV28 - TRBJ2-1 many
CASSPTGLRIGNQPQHF TGTGCCAGCTCACCAACGGGACTGAGAATAGGCAATCAGCCCCAGCATTTT TRBV18 - TRBJ1-5 many
CASSIPTGPYDSPLHF TGTGCCAGCAGTATACCGACAGGGCCATATGATTCACCCCTCCACTTT TRBV28 TRBD1 TRBJ1-6 many
CASSYHLAGINEQFF TGTGCCAGCAGTTACCATCTAGCGGGGATCAATGAGCAGTTCTTC TRBV6-2/TRBV6-3 TRBD2 TRBJ2-1 -
CAWSVGDYAEAFF TGTGCCTGGAGTGTAGGGGATTACGCTGAAGCTTTCTTT TRBV30 - TRBJ1-1 -